The TCR beta chain described here comes from a study of identical twins. Whole-study findings and limits: Compared with models, monozygotic twins showed more out-of-frame TCR alpha sharing.

A universal primer site was created by template switching, with the cDNA bearing unique molecular identifiers. TCRdb reprocessed the 5' RACE reads via MiXCR and lists one record per CDR3 protein. The sample has roughly 700,000 distinct CDR3 sequences; 8.5% to 9% are singletons. This CDR3 contains 12 residues. Unmatched junction bases numbered 8, after V lost 3 bases and J lost 14 bases. CDR1 and CDR2 from the germline V gene are SGHTA and FQGNSA. This clonotype was seen many times. Its antigen is currently unknown. These data were likewise used in another study, on yellow fever vaccine responses in identical twins.

This clonotype originated in a young woman in good health. The sequencing sample was made of PBMCs. This chain uses TRBV7-2 with TRBJ2-3; the match to TRBD2 covers 7 bases. DNA for the CDR3: TGTGCCAGCAGCTTCGGCGGGAGTTGGTGGTATTTT. The encoded protein is CASSFGGSWWYF. Full variable domain (remainder filled in from reference TRBV7-2 and TRBJ2-3): GAGVSQSPSNKVTEKGKDVELRCDPISGHTALYWYRQSLGQGLEFLIYFQGNSAPDKSGLPSDRFSAERTGGSVSTLTIQRTQQEDSAVYLCASSFGGSWWYFGPGTRLTVL.